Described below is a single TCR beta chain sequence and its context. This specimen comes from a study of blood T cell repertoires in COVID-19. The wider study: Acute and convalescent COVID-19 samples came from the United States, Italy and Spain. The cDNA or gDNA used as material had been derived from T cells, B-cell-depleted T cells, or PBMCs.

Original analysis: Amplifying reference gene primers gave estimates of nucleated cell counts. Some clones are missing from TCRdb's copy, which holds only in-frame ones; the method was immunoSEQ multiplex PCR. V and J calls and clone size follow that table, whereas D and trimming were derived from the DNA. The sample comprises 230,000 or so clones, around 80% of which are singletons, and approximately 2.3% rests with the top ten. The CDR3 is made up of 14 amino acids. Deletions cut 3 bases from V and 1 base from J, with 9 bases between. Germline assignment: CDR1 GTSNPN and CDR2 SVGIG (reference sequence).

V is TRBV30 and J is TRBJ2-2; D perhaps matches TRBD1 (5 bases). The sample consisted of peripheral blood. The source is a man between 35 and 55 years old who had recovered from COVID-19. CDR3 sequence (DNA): TGTGCCTGGAGAGGGGCCATGAACACCGGGGAGCTGTTTTTT. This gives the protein CAWRGAMNTGELFF.